This T cell receptor beta chain was sequenced for a study of blood T cells in healthy people across ages. Using a J-beta primer mix together with a sample-barcoded 5' primer, a second PCR was run for about 7 to 12 cycles. TCRdb analysed the 5' RACE reads with MiXCR anew, one entry per CDR3 protein. The sample includes 750,000 to 950,000 distinct CDR3 sequences, roughly 29% of them seen just once. Samples had at least 7 million PBMCs isolated from them. With each sample, at least 5 micrograms of total RNA were extracted. The table lists this clonotype with a few counts. The antigen remains unidentified. General study points: Any conclusive comparison of naive versus antigen-experienced cells was prevented by using unsorted PBMCs.

The CDR3 totals 15 residues. The ends were cut back, 5 bases at V and 0 bases at J, with 12 bases in the middle. Germline CDR1 reads SGHDT; CDR2 reads YYEEEE. These data were also filed under a second study, of T cells of mothers and their children. That publication notes: Each mother gave over 9.5 million TCR beta CDR3 reads; each child, about 2.8 million.

The genes are TRBV5-6 and TRBJ2-1; weak D call: TRBD2 (5 bases). This clonotype was obtained from a middle-aged woman in good health. The sample comprised blood. CDR3: CASSRFGLSYNEQFF. The DNA for the CDR3 is TGTGCCAGCAGTCGATTCGGACTCTCCTACAATGAGCAGTTCTTC.